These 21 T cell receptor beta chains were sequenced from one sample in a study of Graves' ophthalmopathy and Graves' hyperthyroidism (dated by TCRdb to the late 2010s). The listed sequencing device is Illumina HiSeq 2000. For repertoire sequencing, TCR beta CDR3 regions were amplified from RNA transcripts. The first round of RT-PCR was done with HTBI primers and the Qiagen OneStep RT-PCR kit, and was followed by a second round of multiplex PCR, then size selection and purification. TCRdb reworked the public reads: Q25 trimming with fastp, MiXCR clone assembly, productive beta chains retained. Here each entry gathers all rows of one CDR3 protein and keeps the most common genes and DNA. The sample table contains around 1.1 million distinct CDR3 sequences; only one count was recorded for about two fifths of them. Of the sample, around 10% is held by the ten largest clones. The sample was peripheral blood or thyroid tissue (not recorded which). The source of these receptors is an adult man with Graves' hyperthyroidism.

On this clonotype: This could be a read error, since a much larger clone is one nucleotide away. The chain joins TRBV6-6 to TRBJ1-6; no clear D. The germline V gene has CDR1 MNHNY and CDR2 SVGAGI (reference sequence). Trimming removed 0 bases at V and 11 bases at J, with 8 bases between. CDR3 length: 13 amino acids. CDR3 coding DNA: TGTGCCAGCAGTTACTCCGTACAACCACCCCTCCACTTT. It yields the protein CASSYSVQPPLHF.

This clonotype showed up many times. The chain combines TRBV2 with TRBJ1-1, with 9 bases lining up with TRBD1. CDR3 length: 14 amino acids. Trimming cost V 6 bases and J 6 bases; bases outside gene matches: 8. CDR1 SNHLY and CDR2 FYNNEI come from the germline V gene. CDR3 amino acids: CASRKTGGKPEAFF. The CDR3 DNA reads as TGTGCCAGCAGGAAGACAGGGGGAAAGCCTGAAGCTTTCTTT.

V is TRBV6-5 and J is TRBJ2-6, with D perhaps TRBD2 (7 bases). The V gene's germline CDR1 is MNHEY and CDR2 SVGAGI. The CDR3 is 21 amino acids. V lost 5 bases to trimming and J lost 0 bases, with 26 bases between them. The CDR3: CASSEGKGGEFGDSGANVLTF. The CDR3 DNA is TGTGCCAGCAGTGAAGGCAAGGGGGGGGAGTTTGGGGACTCTGGGGCCAACGTCCTGACTTTC.

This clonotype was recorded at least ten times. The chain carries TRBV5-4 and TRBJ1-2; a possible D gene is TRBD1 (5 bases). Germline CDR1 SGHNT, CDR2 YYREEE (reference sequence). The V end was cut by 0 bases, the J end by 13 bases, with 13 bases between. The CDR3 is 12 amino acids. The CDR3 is CASSLGFDSGTF. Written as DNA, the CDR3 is TGTGCCAGCAGCTTGGGTTTCGACAGTGGCACCTTC.

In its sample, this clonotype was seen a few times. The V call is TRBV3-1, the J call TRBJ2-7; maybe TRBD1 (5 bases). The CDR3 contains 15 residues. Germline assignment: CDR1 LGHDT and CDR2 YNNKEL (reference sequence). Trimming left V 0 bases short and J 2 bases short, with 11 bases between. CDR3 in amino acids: CASSQDRPRAYEQYF. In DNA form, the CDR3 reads TGTGCCAGCAGCCAAGATCGGCCCAGGGCCTACGAGCAGTACTTC.

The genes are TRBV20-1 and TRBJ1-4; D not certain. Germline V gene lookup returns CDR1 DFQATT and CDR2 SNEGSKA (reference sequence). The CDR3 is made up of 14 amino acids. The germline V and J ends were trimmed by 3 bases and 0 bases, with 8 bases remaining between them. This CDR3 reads CSARSTATNEKLFF. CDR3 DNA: TGCAGTGCTAGGTCGACGGCAACTAATGAAAAACTGTTTTTT.

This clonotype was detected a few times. CDR3 in DNA: TGTGCCAGCAGCTTACATCCAGGGGGGCACACTGAAGCTTTCTTT. Its translation: CASSLHPGGHTEAFF. The chain carries TRBV7-2 and TRBJ1-1; 7 bases are a match to TRBD1. The CDR3 consists of 15 residues. Germline CDR1 SGHTA, CDR2 FQGNSA. V trimming: 2 bases; J trimming: 3 bases; junction bases outside the gene matches: 6.

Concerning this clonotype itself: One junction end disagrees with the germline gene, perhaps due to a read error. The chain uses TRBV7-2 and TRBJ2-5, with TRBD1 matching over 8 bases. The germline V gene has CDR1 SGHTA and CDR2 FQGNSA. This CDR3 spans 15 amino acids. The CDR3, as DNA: TGTGCCGGCAGCTTGGTGGCAGGGGGCGGTGAGACCCAGTACTTC. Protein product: CAGSLVAGGGETQYF.

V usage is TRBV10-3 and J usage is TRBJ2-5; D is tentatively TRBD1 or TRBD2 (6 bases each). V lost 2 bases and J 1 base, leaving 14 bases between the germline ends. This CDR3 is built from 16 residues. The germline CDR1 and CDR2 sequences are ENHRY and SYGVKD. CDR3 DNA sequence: TGTGCCATCAGTGAGCAGTGGAGGGGGGTCCAAGAGACCCAGTACTTC. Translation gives CAISEQWRGVQETQYF.

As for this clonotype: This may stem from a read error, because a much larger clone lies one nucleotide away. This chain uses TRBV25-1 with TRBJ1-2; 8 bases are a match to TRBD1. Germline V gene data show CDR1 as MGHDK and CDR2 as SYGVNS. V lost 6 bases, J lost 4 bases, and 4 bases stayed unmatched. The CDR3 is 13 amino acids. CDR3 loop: CASSNGQGYGYTF. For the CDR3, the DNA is TGTGCCAGCAGCAACGGACAGGGCTATGGCTACACCTTC.

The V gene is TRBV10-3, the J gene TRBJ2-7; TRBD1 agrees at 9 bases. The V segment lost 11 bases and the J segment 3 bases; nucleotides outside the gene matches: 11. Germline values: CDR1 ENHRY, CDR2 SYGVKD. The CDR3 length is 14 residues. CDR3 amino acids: CAGIGTGKFYEQYF. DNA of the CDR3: TGTGCCGGGATCGGGACAGGGAAGTTCTACGAGCAGTACTTC.

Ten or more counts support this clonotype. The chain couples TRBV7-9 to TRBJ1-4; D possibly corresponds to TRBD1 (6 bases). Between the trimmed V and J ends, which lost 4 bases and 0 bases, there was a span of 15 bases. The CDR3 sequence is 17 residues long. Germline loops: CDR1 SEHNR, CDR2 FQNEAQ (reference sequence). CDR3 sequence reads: CASSSGVAPPTNEKLFF. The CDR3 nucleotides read TGTGCCAGCAGCTCAGGGGTTGCACCGCCAACTAATGAAAAACTGTTTTTT.

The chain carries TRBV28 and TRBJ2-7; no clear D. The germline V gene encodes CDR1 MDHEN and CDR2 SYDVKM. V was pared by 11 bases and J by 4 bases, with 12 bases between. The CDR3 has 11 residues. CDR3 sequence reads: CASYQDYEQYF. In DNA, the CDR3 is TGTGCCTCATATCAGGATTACGAGCAGTACTTC.

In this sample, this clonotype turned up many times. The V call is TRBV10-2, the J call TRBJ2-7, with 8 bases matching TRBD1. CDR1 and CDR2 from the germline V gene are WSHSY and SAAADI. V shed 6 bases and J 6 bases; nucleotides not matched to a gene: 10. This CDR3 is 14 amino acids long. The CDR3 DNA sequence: TGCGCCAGCAGCCACCCGGGACAGGCAAGCGAGCAGTACTTC. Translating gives CASSHPGQASEQYF.

Here the CDR3 DNA reads TGTGCCAGCAGCTTAGTCCTCCGATGGGGAAAGACCCAGTACTTC. Its protein product is CASSLVLRWGKTQYF. J is TRBJ2-5 and V is TRBV13; D is unresolved. Germline-derived CDR1 and CDR2 are PRHDT and FYEKMQ (reference sequence). This CDR3 is 15 amino acids long. Trimming shortened V by 1 base and J by 6 bases, and 15 bases separated the two germline ends.

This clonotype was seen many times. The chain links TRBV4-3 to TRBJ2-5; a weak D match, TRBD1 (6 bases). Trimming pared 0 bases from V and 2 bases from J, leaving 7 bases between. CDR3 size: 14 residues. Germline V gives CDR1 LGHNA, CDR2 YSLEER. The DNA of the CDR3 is TGCGCCAGCAGCCAAGACGACAGGCAAGAGACCCAGTACTTC. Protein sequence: CASSQDDRQETQYF.

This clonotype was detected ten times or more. CDR3 DNA: TGTGCCAGCAGACTTAAAGGACACTCTTTCCTAACCCACGGCTACACCTTC. It codes for CASRLKGHSFLTHGYTF. V is TRBV7-9 and J is TRBJ1-2, with a tentative D call TRBD1 (5 bases). V was trimmed by 6 bases and J by 8 bases, leaving 28 bases between them. Germline CDR1 reads SEHNR; CDR2 reads FQNEAQ (reference sequence). The CDR3 loop spans 17 amino acids. Together with reference TRBV7-9 and TRBJ1-2, the CDR3 gives the full variable domain: DTGVSQNPRHKITKRGQNVTFRCDPISEHNRLYWYRQTLGQGPEFLTYFQNEAQLEKSRLLSDRFSAERPKGSFSTLEIQRTEQGDSAMYLCASRLKGHSFLTHGYTFGSGTRLTVV.

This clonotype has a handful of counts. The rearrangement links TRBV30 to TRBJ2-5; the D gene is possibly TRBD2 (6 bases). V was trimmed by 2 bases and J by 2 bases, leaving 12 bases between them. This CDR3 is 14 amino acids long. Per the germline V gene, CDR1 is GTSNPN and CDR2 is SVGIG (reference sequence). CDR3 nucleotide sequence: TGTGCCTGGAGTCAGGGACTTACTCAAGAGACCCAGTACTTC. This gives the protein CAWSQGLTQETQYF.

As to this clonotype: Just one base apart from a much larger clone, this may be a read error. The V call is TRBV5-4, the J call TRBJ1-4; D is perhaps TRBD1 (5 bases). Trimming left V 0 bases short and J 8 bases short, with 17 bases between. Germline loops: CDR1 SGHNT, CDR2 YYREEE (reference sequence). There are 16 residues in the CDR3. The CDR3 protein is CASSLVSQGVKEKLFF. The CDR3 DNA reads TGTGCCAGCAGCTTGGTTAGTCAGGGCGTGAAGGAAAAACTGTTTTTT.

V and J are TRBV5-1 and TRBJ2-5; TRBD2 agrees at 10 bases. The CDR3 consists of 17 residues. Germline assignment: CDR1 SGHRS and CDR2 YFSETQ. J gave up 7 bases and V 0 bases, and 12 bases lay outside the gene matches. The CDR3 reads CASSLGLLAGGSGTQYF. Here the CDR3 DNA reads TGCGCCAGCAGCTTGGGTCTTTTAGCGGGAGGTTCAGGGACCCAGTACTTC.

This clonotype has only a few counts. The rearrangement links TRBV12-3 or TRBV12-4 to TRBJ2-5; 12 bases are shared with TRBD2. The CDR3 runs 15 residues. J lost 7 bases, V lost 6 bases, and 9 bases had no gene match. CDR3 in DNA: TGTGCCAGCAGCCCCGGACTAGCGGGGCCCGGGACCCAGTACTTC. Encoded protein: CASSPGLAGPGTQYF.